This TCR beta chain was sequenced during a study of blood T cells in healthy people across ages. As concerns this clonotype: Its antigen is not identified.

Primed by a sample-barcoded 5' primer and a J-beta primer mix, a second PCR proceeded for 7 to 11 cycles. TCRdb processed the 5' RACE reads anew with MiXCR; each CDR3 protein has one entry. The sample holds 760,000 or so distinct CDR3 sequences; 25% are singletons and the top ten take 9.4%. Study-level points and caveats: Per million T cells, TCR beta diversity dropped about linearly as age rose.

These same records also appear under a second study, on T cells of mothers and their children.

Sample: blood. This TCR derives from a boy between 10 and 17 years old in good health.

CDR3 protein: CASSQSAVGELFF. CDR3 sequence (DNA): TGTGCCAGCAGCCAAAGCGCGGTCGGGGAGCTGTTTTTT. The J gene is TRBJ2-2, the V gene TRBV7-3; D unclear. Trimming cost V 5 bases and J 7 bases, with 11 bases left between them. Looked up from germline, CDR1 is SGHTA and CDR2 is FQGTGA. The CDR3 is 13 residues long.